The 7 T cell receptor beta chains given below trace back to one sample, sequenced in a study of T cells in Graves' hyperthyroidism and ophthalmopathy. Amplification targeted TCR beta CDR3 regions from RNA transcripts. A first-round RT-PCR of the TCR CDR3 used the HTBI primer set. TCRdb analysed the multiplex PCR reads with MiXCR anew, one entry per CDR3 protein. This table has over 700,000 distinct CDR3 sequences, around 38% appearing once. The specimen sequenced was blood. Receptors originate from a man between 18 and 35 years old with Graves' hyperthyroidism.

The rearrangement uses TRBV10-3 and TRBJ2-7; the D call may be TRBD1 or TRBD2 (6 bases each). Germline CDR1 ENHRY, CDR2 SYGVKD. The CDR3 sequence is 14 residues long. V lost 8 bases to trimming and J lost 3 bases, with 17 bases between them. The CDR3 protein is CAIRPAGGFYEQYF. CDR3 coding DNA: TGTGCCATCCGGCCGGCCGGGGGCTTCTACGAGCAGTACTTC.

V and J are TRBV7-2 and TRBJ2-5, with TRBD2 matching 10 bases. Trimming at V came to 5 bases and at J to 2 bases, leaving 20 bases not matched to a gene. This CDR3 has 20 amino acids. Germline CDR1 reads SGHTA; CDR2 reads FQGNSA. For the CDR3, the DNA is TGTGCCAGCAGCCTACGAACAGATAGCCAGACTAGCGGGCCTCAAGAGACCCAGTACTTC. Amino acid sequence: CASSLRTDSQTSGPQETQYF.

The rearrangement joins TRBV6-1 to TRBJ1-2; D is unclear. This CDR3 is 13 amino acids long. The germline V and J ends were trimmed by 5 bases and 7 bases, with 14 bases remaining between them. Germline-derived CDR1 and CDR2 are MNHNS and SASEGT. DNA for the CDR3: TGTGCCAGCAGTCCCCGGGGAACGCGTGGCTACACCTTC. It is translated as CASSPRGTRGYTF.

Details on this clonotype: One base separates it from a far larger clone, so it is likely a read error. The rearrangement links TRBV13 to TRBJ2-7; 8 positions match TRBD2. CDR1 and CDR2 from the germline V gene are PRHDT and FYEKMQ (reference sequence). The CDR3 covers 14 residues. As DNA, the CDR3 is TGTGCCAGCAGCTTGGCGGGGGGAACCTACGAGCAGTGCTTC. The encoded protein is CASSLAGGTYEQCF.

The chain combines TRBV20-1 with TRBJ1-4, with D possibly matching TRBD1 (5 bases). Between the trimmed V and J ends, which lost 1 base and 5 bases, there was a span of 14 bases. The CDR3 extends over 15 amino acids. The V gene's germline CDR1 is DFQATT and CDR2 SNEGSKA (reference sequence). In nucleotides, the CDR3 is TGCAGTGCTAGAGTGCCTGGCGGGGGGAATGAAAAACTGTTTTTT. Its protein product is CSARVPGGGNEKLFF.

The CDR3 loop is CASSQEQGFGNTIYF. The CDR3 DNA is TGCGCCAGCAGCCAAGAACAGGGGTTTGGAAACACCATATATTTT. The chain uses TRBV4-3 and TRBJ1-3; TRBD1 aligns across 7 bases. This CDR3 spans 15 amino acids. V trimming: 0 bases; J trimming: 3 bases; junction bases outside the gene matches: 2. The germline gives CDR1 LGHNA, CDR2 YSLEER.

This clonotype was picked up a small number of times. The chain links TRBV19 to TRBJ1-5; D is perhaps TRBD1 (5 bases). Germline CDR1 is LNHDA and CDR2 is SQIVND (reference sequence). The CDR3 sequence is 13 residues long. With 11 bases removed from V and 1 base from J, the gap between germline ends came to 12 bases. CDR3 nucleotide sequence: TGTGCCTGGAACAGACAGAGCAATCAGCCCCAGCATTTT. Protein sequence: CAWNRQSNQPQHF.